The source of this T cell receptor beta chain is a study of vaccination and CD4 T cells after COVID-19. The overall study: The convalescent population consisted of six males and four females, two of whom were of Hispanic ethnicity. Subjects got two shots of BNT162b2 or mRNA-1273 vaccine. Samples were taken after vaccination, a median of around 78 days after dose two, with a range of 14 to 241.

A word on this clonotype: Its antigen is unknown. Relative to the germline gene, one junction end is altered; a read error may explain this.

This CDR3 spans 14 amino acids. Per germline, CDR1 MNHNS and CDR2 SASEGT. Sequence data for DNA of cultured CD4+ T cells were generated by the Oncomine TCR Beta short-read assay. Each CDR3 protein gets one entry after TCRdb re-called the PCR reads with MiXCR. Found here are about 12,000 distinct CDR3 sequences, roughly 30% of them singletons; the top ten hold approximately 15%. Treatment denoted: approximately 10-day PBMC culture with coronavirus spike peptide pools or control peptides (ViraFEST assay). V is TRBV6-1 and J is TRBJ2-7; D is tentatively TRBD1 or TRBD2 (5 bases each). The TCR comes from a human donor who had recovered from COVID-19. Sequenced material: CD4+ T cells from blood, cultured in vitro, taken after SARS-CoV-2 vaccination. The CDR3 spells CAGSPQGTGYEQYF. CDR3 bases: TGTGCCGGCAGTCCCCAGGGTACGGGATACGAGCAGTACTTC.